These 12 T cell receptor beta chains share one sample of origin, sequenced in a study of blood T cell repertoires in COVID-19. Assay: immunoSEQ multiplex PCR; the TCRdb copy retains only in-frame clones and omits some. The table has more than 85,000 clones, about 87% seen once; the top ten hold under 3%. The sequencing sample was made of peripheral blood. The source is a man between 45 and 60 years old with active or convalescent COVID-19.

This clone has more than one count but fewer than ten. The chain has TRBV7-6 and TRBJ2-3, with TRBD2 matching over 9 bases. Germline values: CDR1 SGHVS, CDR2 FNYEAQ. The V segment lost 5 bases and the J segment 1 base; nucleotides outside the gene matches: 4. The CDR3 loop spans 15 amino acids. The CDR3: CASSPVAGGTDTQYF. The DNA of the CDR3 is TGTGCCAGCAGCCCGGTAGCGGGAGGCACAGATACGCAGTATTTT.

This clone was detected once. The genes are TRBV9 and TRBJ1-5, with no clear D. CDR1 and CDR2 (germline): SGDLS, YYNGEE. The V gene lost 3 bases and the J gene lost 3 bases, with 10 bases spanning the gap. The length of the CDR3 is 14 residues. CDR3 coding DNA: TGTGCCAGCAGCGCCCGGGGTATCAATCAGCCCCAGCATTTT. Translation gives CASSARGINQPQHF.

J is TRBJ1-3 and V is TRBV28, with D unresolved. The CDR3 has 15 residues. Trimming stripped 2 bases from V and 0 bases from J, with 8 bases between. Germline V gene lookup returns CDR1 MDHEN and CDR2 SYDVKM. The CDR3 region has the DNA TGTGCCAGCAGTTTAGGGCCGCGCTCTGGAAACACCATATATTTT. As protein: CASSLGPRSGNTIYF.

In its sample, this clone was seen once. The gene calls are TRBV19 and TRBJ2-5; possibly TRBD2 for D (6 bases). Per germline, CDR1 LNHDA and CDR2 SQIVND (reference sequence). The CDR3 has 16 residues. V lost 3 bases to trimming and J lost 2 bases, with 16 bases between them. The DNA of the CDR3 is TGTGCCAGTAGTATTTTACTGGAGGCGGGACAAGAGACCCAGTACTTC. As protein: CASSILLEAGQETQYF.

This clone was recorded only once. The chain is built from TRBV7-2 and TRBJ1-2, with unresolved D. Germline loops: CDR1 SGHTA, CDR2 FQGNSA. CDR3 length: 15 residues. V shed 4 bases and J shed 9 bases, with 21 bases lying between them. The CDR3 nucleotides read TGTGCCAGCAGCTCCCTTCCCTGGGGAGGTGGGAGCTACACCTTC. Translated, it gives CASSSLPWGGGSYTF.

The CDR3 DNA reads as TGTGCCACCAGCGGACAGGGCAATGAGCAGTTCTTC. This sequence encodes CATSGQGNEQFF. The V gene is TRBV15, the J gene TRBJ2-1; the match to TRBD1 covers 8 bases. This CDR3 spans 12 amino acids. Germline V lookup: CDR1 LNHNV, CDR2 YYDKDF (reference sequence). The junction had 0 bases not matched to a gene; V was cut back by 5 bases and J by 6 bases.

The chain carries TRBV5-6 and TRBJ2-7; D might be TRBD2 (6 bases). The germline V gene has CDR1 SGHDT and CDR2 YYEEEE. The CDR3 contains 16 residues. V was pared by 4 bases and J by 2 bases, with 19 bases between. The CDR3 spells CASSGGQGRDAYEQYF. The CDR3 region has the DNA TGTGCCAGCAGCGGAGGGCAGGGCAGGGATGCCTACGAGCAGTACTTC. Together with reference TRBV5-6 and TRBJ2-7, the CDR3 gives the full variable domain: DAGVTQSPTHLIKTRGQQVTLRCSPKSGHDTVSWYQQALGQGPQFIFQYYEEEERQRGNFPDRFSGHQFPNYSSELNVNALLLGDSALYLCASSGGQGRDAYEQYFGPGTRLTVT.

This clone was seen once. The V and J genes are TRBV11-2 and TRBJ1-1; 11 bases match TRBD1. The germline gives CDR1 SGHAT, CDR2 FQNNGV. V lost 7 bases, J lost 8 bases, and 12 bases stayed unmatched. The CDR3 has 15 amino acids. The CDR3 sequence is CASIDPGQGGQEAFF. CDR3 DNA sequence: TGTGCCAGCATCGATCCGGGACAGGGGGGTCAGGAAGCTTTCTTT.

This chain connects TRBV12-3 or TRBV12-4 to TRBJ1-5; possibly TRBD1 for D (5 bases). Trimming cost V 3 bases and J 9 bases, with 9 bases left between them. This CDR3 has 12 amino acids. DNA for the CDR3: TGTGCCAGCAGTTTTCGGGGGTGGCCCCAGCATTTT. Translation: CASSFRGWPQHF.

This clone has a handful of counts. The genes are TRBV2 and TRBJ2-3; TRBD1 aligns across 10 bases. This CDR3 is built from 14 residues. V shed 6 bases and J 4 bases; nucleotides not matched to a gene: 4. CDR1 and CDR2 (germline): SNHLY, FYNNEI. CDR3 sequence: CASSGGQGADTQYF. For the CDR3, the DNA is TGTGCCAGCAGCGGAGGACAGGGGGCAGATACGCAGTATTTT.

This clone appeared once. The J gene is TRBJ1-5, the V gene TRBV7-8, with a weak D call TRBD1 (5 bases). The V and J ends lost 2 bases and 0 bases respectively, with 11 bases between them. CDR1 and CDR2 (germline): SGHVS, FQNEAQ. The CDR3 has 16 amino acids. In DNA form, the CDR3 reads TGTGCCAGCAGCTTAACGCAGGGCAATAGCAATCAGCCCCAGCATTTT. This translates into CASSLTQGNSNQPQHF.

CDR3 loop: CASLGQGGNQPQHF. CDR3 in DNA: TGTGCCAGCCTGGGACAGGGAGGCAATCAGCCCCAGCATTTT. This chain uses TRBV21-1 with TRBJ1-5; the tabulated D call, TRBD1, remains unverified against the DNA. TRBV21-1 constitutes a pseudogene. CDR3 length equals 14 residues.